The clone carrying this T cell receptor beta chain was seen ten or more times. The antigen is not known. This record comes from a study of T cells in Graves' hyperthyroidism and ophthalmopathy. Regarding the study as a whole: Most expanded thyroid clonotypes above 0.001 recurred in blood.

Per germline, CDR1 MDHEN and CDR2 SYDVKM. V was shortened by 2 bases and J by 8 bases, with 15 bases between the two germline ends. CDR3 length equals 14 residues. RNA transcripts gave rise to amplified TCR beta CDR3 regions. HTBI primers were used for first-round RT-PCR of the TCR CDR3. Each CDR3 protein gets one entry after TCRdb re-called the multiplex PCR reads with MiXCR. The sample has around 600,000 distinct CDR3 sequences, about 14% seen once. Patients were excluded because of uncontrolled infection, other autoimmune disease, pregnancy or lactation. The V and J genes are TRBV28 and TRBJ1-2; TRBD1 is a possible D gene (6 bases). The clonotype was recovered from a woman aged 50 to 65 with Graves' ophthalmopathy. Sequenced sample: blood. CDR3 amino acids: CASSLTSGGGGYTF. The CDR3 DNA follows: TGTGCCAGCAGTTTAACCTCCGGGGGCGGGGGCTACACCTTC.